The 25 T cell receptor beta chains below were found in one sample sequenced in a study of cytomegalovirus exposure and HLA in healthy donors. In the PCR, 60 Vbeta and 13 Jbeta primers were used. The assay was immunoSEQ multiplex PCR, and TCRdb's table has in-frame clones only and misses some. Among 130,000 or so clones listed, approximately 77% were seen once. The source material was PBMCs. The receptor source for this set is a woman between 55 and 75 years old in good health and CMV-seronegative.

The CDR3 sequence: CASSSQGNQPQHF. In nucleotides, the CDR3 is TGTGCCAGCAGTTCCCAGGGAAATCAGCCCCAGCATTTT. V and J are TRBV28 and TRBJ1-5; possibly TRBD1 for D (5 bases). Trimming removed 4 bases at V and 4 bases at J, with 8 bases between. The CDR3 consists of 13 residues. The V gene's germline CDR1 is MDHEN and CDR2 SYDVKM.

The genes are TRBV5-1 and TRBJ2-7; the match to TRBD1 covers 7 bases. The V gene end was trimmed by 0 bases and the J gene end by 0 bases; junction bases not matched to a gene: 9. Germline CDR1 SGHRS, CDR2 YFSETQ. The CDR3 loop spans 17 amino acids. The CDR3 sequence is CASSLVGGQPSSYEQYF. CDR3 bases: TGCGCCAGCAGCTTGGTAGGGGGACAGCCGAGCTCCTACGAGCAGTACTTC.

The chain recombines TRBV5-1 with TRBJ1-1, with a weak D call TRBD1 (6 bases). V lost 2 bases, J lost 0 bases, and 14 bases lay in between. This CDR3 has 16 residues. Germline V gene lookup returns CDR1 SGHRS and CDR2 YFSETQ. As DNA, the CDR3 is TGCGCCAGCAGCTTACAGCCAGGGGATATGAACACTGAAGCTTTCTTT. This encodes CASSLQPGDMNTEAFF.

V gene TRBV27 combines with J gene TRBJ2-3; 9 bases fit TRBD1. Germline values: CDR1 MNHEY, CDR2 SMNVEV (reference sequence). Trimming cost V 6 bases and J 1 base; bases outside gene matches: 17. The CDR3 has 19 amino acids. CDR3 sequence: CASRATGHLRDRGTDTQYF. DNA of the CDR3: TGTGCCAGCAGGGCCACCGGCCACCTCCGGGACAGGGGCACAGATACGCAGTATTTT.

The rearrangement uses TRBV6-4 and TRBJ1-5; tentative D call: TRBD1 (6 bases). The length of the CDR3 is 15 residues. With 3 bases removed from V and 4 bases from J, the gap between germline ends came to 13 bases. Germline V gene data show CDR1 as MRHNA and CDR2 as SNTAGT. CDR3 sequence: CASSEGGARNQPQHF. In DNA, the CDR3 is TGTGCCAGCAGTGAGGGGGGGGCGCGAAATCAGCCCCAGCATTTT.

The chain carries TRBV5-1 and TRBJ2-7; TRBD2 agrees at 8 bases. CDR1 is SGHRS, CDR2 YFSETQ, per germline. The V segment lost 5 bases and the J segment 5 bases; nucleotides outside the gene matches: 12. The CDR3 sequence is 15 residues long. DNA of the CDR3: TGCGCCAGCAGACCGAAGCGGGAGTGGTTCCACGAGCAGTACTTC. Its protein product is CASRPKREWFHEQYF.

The chain has TRBV2 and TRBJ2-2; 7 bases agree with TRBD1. The junction had 7 bases not matched to a gene; V was cut back by 6 bases and J by 0 bases. Germline loops: CDR1 SNHLY, CDR2 FYNNEI. The CDR3 runs to 16 residues. The CDR3, as DNA: TGTGCCAGCAGCATAAGACAGGGAACGAACACCGGGGAGCTGTTTTTT. This codes for CASSIRQGTNTGELFF.

The chain is built from TRBV11-2 and TRBJ1-2; TRBD1 aligns across 7 bases. The CDR3 spans 13 residues. The J segment lost 9 bases and the V segment lost 5 bases, leaving 9 bases of the junction unmatched. Looked up from germline, CDR1 is SGHAT and CDR2 is FQNNGV. The CDR3 region has the DNA TGTGCCAGCAGCGATCCCGGGACAGTCAGCTACACCTTC. It translates to CASSDPGTVSYTF.

The chain has TRBV5-6 and TRBJ1-2, with no clear D. Trimming removed 2 bases from V and 1 base from J, with 9 bases in between. Germline loops: CDR1 SGHDT, CDR2 YYEEEE. This CDR3 is built from 14 residues. CDR3 in DNA: TGTGCCAGCAGCTTTCGCGGGCTTAACTATGGCTACACCTTC. Amino acid sequence: CASSFRGLNYGYTF.

The chain carries TRBV27 and TRBJ1-6; D might be TRBD1 (6 bases). Deletions cut 7 bases from V and 2 bases from J, with 15 bases between. Per germline, CDR1 MNHEY and CDR2 SMNVEV (reference sequence). This CDR3 is built from 16 residues. As DNA, the CDR3 is TGTGCCAGCATGAGGTCCAGGGGACCCTATAATTCACCCCTCCACTTT. It encodes CASMRSRGPYNSPLHF.

The chain is built from TRBV7-6 and TRBJ2-2; 10 nucleotides match TRBD2. The V gene's germline CDR1 is SGHVS and CDR2 FNYEAQ. The CDR3 is 18 residues long. V was clipped by 5 bases and J by 4 bases; unmatched bases: 13. CDR3 bases: TGTGCCAGCAGCCCCAAGACTAGCGGGTCTTCGGGCACCGGGGAGCTGTTTTTT. Protein product: CASSPKTSGSSGTGELFF.

This chain uses TRBV27 with TRBJ2-5, with D possibly TRBD2 on 5 matching bases. The J call may not be correct, given that the DNA end is closer to TRBJ2-7. Germline CDR1 is MNHEY and CDR2 is SMNVEV (reference sequence). The CDR3 is 13 residues long. The CDR3 DNA reads as TGTGCCAGCAGAGACCCGAGGGTCTACGAGCAGTACTTC. It specifies CASRDPRVYEQYF.

CDR3 loop: CASSLAKGGSVNTEAFF. The CDR3 bases are TGCGCCAGCAGCTTGGCCAAGGGAGGCAGCGTGAACACTGAAGCTTTCTTT. The V and J genes are TRBV5-1 and TRBJ1-1, with no clear D. V was shortened by 0 bases and J by 0 bases, with 15 bases between the two germline ends. The CDR3 length is 17 residues. Germline CDR1 SGHRS, CDR2 YFSETQ.

The chain uses TRBV18 and TRBJ1-3; D remains ambiguous. Trimming pared 0 bases from V and 0 bases from J, leaving 6 bases between. From germline, CDR1 is KGHSH and CDR2 LQKENI. CDR3 length equals 15 residues. The CDR3: CASSPPQASGNTIYF. The CDR3 DNA reads as TGTGCCAGCTCACCACCGCAGGCCTCTGGAAACACCATATATTTT.

This clone appeared a single time. The chain links TRBV28 to TRBJ1-2, with 12 bases matching TRBD1. The CDR3 is 14 residues long. The V gene's germline CDR1 is MDHEN and CDR2 SYDVKM. Trimming cost V 8 bases and J 10 bases; bases outside gene matches: 11. The CDR3 loop is CASGTGGYEKDYTF. The CDR3 region has the DNA TGTGCCAGCGGGACAGGGGGCTATGAGAAAGACTACACCTTC.

The V call is TRBV20-1, the J call TRBJ1-2; D unclear. The germline V gene has CDR1 DFQATT and CDR2 SNEGSKA (reference sequence). The ends were cut back, 6 bases at V and 8 bases at J, with 10 bases in the middle. The CDR3 loop spans 10 amino acids. CDR3 sequence reads: CSAREQGYTF. The CDR3 coding sequence is TGCAGTGCGCGGGAGCAGGGCTACACCTTC.

The chain combines TRBV27 with TRBJ2-3; no reliable D call. The ends were cut back, 5 bases at V and 2 bases at J, with 11 bases in the middle. The CDR3 runs 14 residues. Germline values: CDR1 MNHEY, CDR2 SMNVEV (reference sequence). DNA for the CDR3: TGTGCCAGCAGTACCCTATACTCCACAGATACGCAGTATTTT. Translating it yields CASSTLYSTDTQYF.

The gene calls are TRBV7-9 and TRBJ1-2; 10 bases are shared with TRBD1. V lost 5 bases, J lost 4 bases, and 7 bases stayed unmatched. Germline values: CDR1 SEHNR, CDR2 FQNEAQ (reference sequence). This CDR3 is 15 amino acids long. This CDR3 is CASSDRTGGSYGYTF. In DNA form, the CDR3 reads TGTGCCAGCAGCGACCGGACAGGGGGAAGCTATGGCTACACCTTC.

The chain combines TRBV6-1 with TRBJ1-2; TRBD1 matches at 7 bases. After removal of 1 base from V and 2 bases from J, the junction contained 1 base not matched to a gene. From germline, CDR1 is MNHNS and CDR2 SASEGT. The CDR3 is made up of 14 amino acids. The DNA of the CDR3 is TGTGCCAGCAGTGAAGAGACAGGGAACTATGGCTACACCTTC. Its translation is CASSEETGNYGYTF.

The chain recombines TRBV28 with TRBJ2-7, with TRBD1 matching over 9 bases. CDR1 MDHEN and CDR2 SYDVKM come from the germline V gene. There are 17 residues in the CDR3. With V trimmed by 3 bases and J by 0 bases, 9 bases remained unmatched. CDR3 region: CASSLPGQGLSSYEQYF. The CDR3 region has the DNA TGTGCCAGCAGTTTGCCGGGACAGGGTCTGAGCTCCTACGAGCAGTACTTC.

The chain is built from TRBV29-1 and TRBJ1-2; D uncertain. Germline CDR1 is SQVTM and CDR2 is ANQGSEA. This CDR3 comprises 12 residues. Trimming shortened V by 8 bases and J by 5 bases, and 15 bases separated the two germline ends. The CDR3 DNA reads TGCAGCATCCGAGTGTTTCCTTATGGCTACACCTTC. This translates into CSIRVFPYGYTF.

The chain recombines TRBV25-1 with TRBJ2-7; a possible D gene is TRBD2 (6 bases). The CDR3 length is 14 residues. Trimming removed 4 bases from V and 2 bases from J, with 12 bases in between. Germline CDR1 and CDR2: MGHDK and SYGVNS. The CDR3 here is CASSAGLRTYEQYF. In DNA form, the CDR3 reads TGTGCCAGCAGTGCGGGACTGAGAACCTACGAGCAGTACTTC.

The chain carries TRBV6-1 and TRBJ1-4; D perhaps matches TRBD1 (6 bases). Germline V gene sequence: CDR1 MNHNS, CDR2 SASEGT. CDR3 length: 15 amino acids. V was shortened by 1 base and J by 6 bases, with 12 bases between the two germline ends. Here the CDR3 DNA reads TGTGCCAGCAGTGAAGAACCCAGGGGTGATGAAAAACTGTTTTTT. Translation: CASSEEPRGDEKLFF.

This chain connects TRBV28 to TRBJ1-2; maybe TRBD1 (5 bases). CDR3 size: 12 residues. From germline, CDR1 is MDHEN and CDR2 SYDVKM. With 10 bases removed from V and 4 bases from J, the gap between germline ends came to 13 bases. The DNA for the CDR3 is TGTGCCACCACCGACAGCTTCTATGGCTACACCTTC. Translated, it gives CATTDSFYGYTF.

J is TRBJ2-5 and V is TRBV23-1; D might be TRBD2 (5 bases). TRBV23-1 is reported as an ORF; its role is uncertain. With 2 bases removed from V and 5 bases from J, the gap between germline ends came to 9 bases. This CDR3 spans 13 amino acids. The CDR3 loop is CASSQDGVETQYF. Here the CDR3 DNA reads TGCGCCAGCAGTCAAGACGGGGTGGAGACCCAGTACTTC.